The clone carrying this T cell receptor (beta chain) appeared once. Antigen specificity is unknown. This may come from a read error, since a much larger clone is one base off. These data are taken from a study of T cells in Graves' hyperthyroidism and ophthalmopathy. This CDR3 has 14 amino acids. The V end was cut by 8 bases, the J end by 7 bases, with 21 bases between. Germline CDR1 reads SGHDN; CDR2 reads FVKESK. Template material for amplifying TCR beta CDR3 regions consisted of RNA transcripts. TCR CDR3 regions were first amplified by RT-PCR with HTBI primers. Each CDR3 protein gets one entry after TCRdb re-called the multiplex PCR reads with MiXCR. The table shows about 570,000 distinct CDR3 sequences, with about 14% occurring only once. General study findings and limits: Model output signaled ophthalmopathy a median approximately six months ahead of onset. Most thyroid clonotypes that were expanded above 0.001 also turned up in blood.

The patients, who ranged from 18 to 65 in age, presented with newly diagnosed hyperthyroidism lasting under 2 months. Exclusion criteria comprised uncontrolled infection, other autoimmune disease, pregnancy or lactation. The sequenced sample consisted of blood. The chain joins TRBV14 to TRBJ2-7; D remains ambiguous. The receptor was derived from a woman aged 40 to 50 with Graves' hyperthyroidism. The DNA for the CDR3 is TGTGCCAGCGGCTCGGTCAGCACTTACAATGAGCAGTACTTC. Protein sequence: CASGSVSTYNEQYF.